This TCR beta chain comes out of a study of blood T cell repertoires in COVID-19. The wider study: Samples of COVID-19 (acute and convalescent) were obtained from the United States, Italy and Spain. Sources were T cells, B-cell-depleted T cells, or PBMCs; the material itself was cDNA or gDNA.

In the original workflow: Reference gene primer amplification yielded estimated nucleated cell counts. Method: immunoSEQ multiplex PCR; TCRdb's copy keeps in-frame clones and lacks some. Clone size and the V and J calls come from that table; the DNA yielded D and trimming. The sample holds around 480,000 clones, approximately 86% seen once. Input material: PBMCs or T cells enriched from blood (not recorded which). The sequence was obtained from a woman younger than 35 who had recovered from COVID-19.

In DNA form, the CDR3 reads TGTGCCAGCAGCTCCAGTCCGGGAGGGACTGAAGCTTTCTTT. It specifies CASSSSPGGTEAFF. The V gene is TRBV5-4, the J gene TRBJ1-1; D is unresolved. V lost 3 bases to trimming and J lost 5 bases, with 14 bases between them. This CDR3 has 14 amino acids. Germline V lookup: CDR1 SGHNT, CDR2 YYREEE (reference sequence).